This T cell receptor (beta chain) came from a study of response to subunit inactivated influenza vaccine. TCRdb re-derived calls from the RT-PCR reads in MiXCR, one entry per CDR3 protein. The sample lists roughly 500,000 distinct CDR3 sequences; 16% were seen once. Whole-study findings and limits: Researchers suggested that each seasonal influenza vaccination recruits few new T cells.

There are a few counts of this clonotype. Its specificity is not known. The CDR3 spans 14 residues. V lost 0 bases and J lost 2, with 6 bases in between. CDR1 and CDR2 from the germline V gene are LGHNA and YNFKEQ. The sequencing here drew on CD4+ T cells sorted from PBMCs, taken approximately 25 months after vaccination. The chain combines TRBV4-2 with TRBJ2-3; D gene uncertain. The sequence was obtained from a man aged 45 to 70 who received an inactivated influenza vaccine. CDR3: CASSQEGNTDTQYF. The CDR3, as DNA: TGTGCCAGCAGCCAAGAAGGGAACACAGATACGCAGTATTTT.